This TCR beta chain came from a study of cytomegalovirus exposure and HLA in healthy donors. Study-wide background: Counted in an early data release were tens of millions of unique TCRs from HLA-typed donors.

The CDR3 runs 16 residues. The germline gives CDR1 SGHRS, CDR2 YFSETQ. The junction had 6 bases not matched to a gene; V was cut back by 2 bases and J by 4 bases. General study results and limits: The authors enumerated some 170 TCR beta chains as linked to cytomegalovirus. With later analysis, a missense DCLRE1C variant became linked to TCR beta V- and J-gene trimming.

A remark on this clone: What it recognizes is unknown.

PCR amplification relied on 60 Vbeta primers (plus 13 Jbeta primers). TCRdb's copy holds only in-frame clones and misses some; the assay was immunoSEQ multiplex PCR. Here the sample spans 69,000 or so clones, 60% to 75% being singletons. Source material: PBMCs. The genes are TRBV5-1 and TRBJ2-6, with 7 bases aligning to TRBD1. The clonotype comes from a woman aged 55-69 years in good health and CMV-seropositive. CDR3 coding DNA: TGCGCCAGCAGCTTTTACAGGGGCTCGGGGGCCAACGTCCTGACTTTC. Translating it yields CASSFYRGSGANVLTF.